These 31 T cell receptor beta chains came from one sample sequenced in a study of synovial regulatory T cells in juvenile arthritis. The data were produced by immunoSEQ multiplex PCR, yet TCRdb's version contains in-frame clones alone and is incomplete. The sample includes 9,000 to 10,000 clones. The sample taken for sequencing was Treg cells from blood. Described subset: remaining (HLA-DR-negative) circulating blood Treg cells. Source of these receptors: a donor younger than 30 with juvenile idiopathic arthritis.

The V call is TRBV6-1, the J call TRBJ1-1; without DNA, the TCRdb call of TRBD1 cannot be checked. This CDR3 has 13 amino acids. DNA for this receptor is not on file. The germline CDR1 and CDR2 sequences are MNHNS and SASEGT. CDR3 region: CASSVIRNTEAFF.

The chain links TRBV28 to TRBJ2-7. The CDR3 consists of 15 residues. The DNA sequence is not available. Germline loops: CDR1 MDHEN, CDR2 SYDVKM. This CDR3 is CASSPGGLISYEQYF. The entire variable domain, with the rest obtained from reference TRBV28 and TRBJ2-7, is as follows: DVKVTQSSRYLVKRTGEKVFLECVQDMDHENMFWYRQDPGLGLRLIYFSYDVKMKEKGDIPEGYSVSREKKERFSLILESASTNQTSMYLCASSPGGLISYEQYFGPGTRLTVT.

The genes are TRBV4-1 and TRBJ2-5. Per the germline V gene, CDR1 is MGHRA and CDR2 is YSYEKL. The CDR3 runs 15 residues. The entry carries no DNA sequence. This chain's CDR3 is CASSQGVLLQETQYF.

Frequency places this clone as medium-sized. The chain joins TRBV18 to TRBJ1-3. Germline values: CDR1 KGHSH, CDR2 LQKENI. This CDR3 is 14 amino acids long. The protein alone is recorded here. This chain's CDR3 is CASSPRSSGNTIYF.

V gene TRBV5-4 combines with J gene TRBJ2-5; TCRdb names TRBD2, which stays unverified in the absence of DNA. From germline, CDR1 is SGHNT and CDR2 YYREEE (reference sequence). The CDR3 extends over 14 amino acids. DNA is not recorded here. The CDR3 loop is CASSLKREAETQYF.

V gene TRBV12-2 combines with J gene TRBJ1-2. TRBV12-2 is a pseudogene segment. The CDR3 totals 16 residues. Nucleotide data are not available. CDR3 region: CASRFQDSRGLYGYTF.

The rearrangement uses TRBV2 and TRBJ1-1. This CDR3 is 13 amino acids long. The DNA sequence is not available. Germline CDR1 SNHLY, CDR2 FYNNEI. The CDR3 protein is CAIVAGTPLEAFF. The variable domain in full, completed from reference TRBV2 and TRBJ1-1, reads EPEVTQTPSHQVTQMGQEVILRCVPISNHLYFYWYRQILGQKVEFLVSFYNNEISEKSEIFDDQFSVERPDGSNFTLKIRSTKLEDSAMYFCAIVAGTPLEAFFGQGTRLTVV.

The chain links TRBV10-3 to TRBJ1-5. Germline lookup yields CDR1 ENHRY and CDR2 SYGVKD. CDR3 length equals 14 residues. Only the protein is on record. CDR3: CAISEGRFGQPQHF.

The chain has TRBV4-1 and TRBJ1-4; checking the TCRdb D call of TRBD1 is not possible without DNA. Germline V CDR1 and CDR2: MGHRA, YSYEKL. The CDR3 runs to 17 residues. No DNA is listed. The CDR3 loop is CASSQDRSAGANEKLFF.

The rearrangement joins TRBV9 to TRBJ2-1; TCRdb returns TRBD1, unconfirmable since there is no DNA. Germline CDR1 is SGDLS and CDR2 is YYNGEE. The CDR3 sequence is 14 residues long. No DNA sequence was recorded. The CDR3 loop reads CASSPQTIGNEQFF.

The chain carries TRBV5-6 and TRBJ2-4. CDR3 length: 16 residues. The record lacks a DNA sequence. From germline, CDR1 is SGHDT and CDR2 YYEEEE. The CDR3 is CASSLLGYGVKNIQYF.

The V call is TRBV5-1, the J call TRBJ2-5; TCRdb designates TRBD1, a call that cannot be tested without DNA. The CDR3 is 13 residues long. There is no recorded DNA. Germline V gene sequence: CDR1 SGHRS, CDR2 YFSETQ. CDR3 sequence: CASSGTSKETQYF. The whole variable domain, remainder taken from reference TRBV5-1 and TRBJ2-5, is KAGVTQTPRYLIKTRGQQVTLSCSPISGHRSVSWYQQTPGQGLQFLFEYFSETQRNKGNFPGRFSGRQFSNSRSEMNVSTLELGDSALYLCASSGTSKETQYFGPGTRLLVL.

The V call is TRBV6-1, the J call TRBJ1-2; TCRdb gives TRBD1 as the D gene, but with no DNA this cannot be confirmed. Germline V gives CDR1 MNHNS, CDR2 SASEGT. CDR3 length: 14 residues. No DNA has been recorded. The chain's CDR3 is CASRDRGANYGYTF.

The J gene is TRBJ1-5, the V gene TRBV29-1. There are 14 residues in the CDR3. The DNA is unrecorded. Germline-derived CDR1 and CDR2 are SQVTM and ANQGSEA. The CDR3 sequence: CSAGGASSNQPQHF.

The chain joins TRBV25-1 to TRBJ1-2. CDR1 and CDR2 (germline): MGHDK, SYGVNS. The CDR3 spans 13 residues. The protein alone is recorded here. The CDR3 spells CASSESGLYGYTF.

The chain joins TRBV5-4 to TRBJ1-2. The CDR3 has 16 residues. DNA is not recorded here. Germline V CDR1 and CDR2: SGHNT, YYREEE (reference sequence). CDR3 in amino acids: CASSLVIVKTNYGYTF. The full variable domain, its missing parts supplied by reference TRBV5-4 and TRBJ1-2, is ETGVTQSPTHLIKTRGQQVTLRCSSQSGHNTVSWYQQALGQGPQFIFQYYREEENGRGNFPPRFSGLQFPNYSSELNVNALELDDSALYLCASSLVIVKTNYGYTFGSGTRLTVV.

J is TRBJ1-2 and V is TRBV28; the TCRdb D gene call, TRBD1, has no DNA to confirm it. The CDR3 has 14 amino acids. DNA is not on record. Germline CDR1 and CDR2: MDHEN and SYDVKM. The CDR3 loop reads CASSSRGQGRGYTF.

The J gene is TRBJ2-7, the V gene TRBV7-3; TCRdb outputs TRBD1, but without DNA this stays unchecked. Germline assignment: CDR1 SGHTA and CDR2 FQGTGA. The CDR3 sequence is 13 residues long. No DNA is given. CDR3 sequence reads: CASSSDRAGEQYF.

The rearrangement uses TRBV29-1 and TRBJ2-1; no DNA is available, so the TRBD1 call from TCRdb remains unchecked. Germline CDR1 is SQVTM and CDR2 is ANQGSEA. This CDR3 is 13 amino acids long. No DNA accompanies this entry. The CDR3 is CSVLTGAYNEQFF.

This chain joins TRBV19 and TRBJ2-1; TCRdb lists TRBD1, though no DNA is available to test this call. There are 11 residues in the CDR3. Only the protein is on record. The germline V gene encodes CDR1 LNHDA and CDR2 SQIVND (reference sequence). The CDR3: CASSRQGRQFF.

The CDR3 here is CASSDGQGVNVAGANVLTF. This chain uses TRBV6-1 with TRBJ2-6. There are 19 residues in the CDR3. DNA is not recorded here. Germline CDR1 is MNHNS and CDR2 is SASEGT.

This chain connects TRBV5-1 to TRBJ2-2; TCRdb proposes TRBD2, but this gene call is untestable without DNA. The CDR3 consists of 15 residues. Only the protein sequence is given. CDR1 and CDR2 (germline): SGHRS, YFSETQ. CDR3 amino acids: CASSLGPANTGELFF. The whole variable domain, remainder taken from reference TRBV5-1 and TRBJ2-2, is KAGVTQTPRYLIKTRGQQVTLSCSPISGHRSVSWYQQTPGQGLQFLFEYFSETQRNKGNFPGRFSGRQFSNSRSEMNVSTLELGDSALYLCASSLGPANTGELFFGEGSRLTVL.

The chain has TRBV7-9 and TRBJ1-4. This CDR3 spans 14 amino acids. This entry has no DNA. The germline gives CDR1 SEHNR, CDR2 FQNEAQ (reference sequence). CDR3 residues: CASSLDAGGEKLFF.

This chain joins TRBV5-1 and TRBJ2-2; TCRdb gives TRBD2 as the D gene, but with no DNA this cannot be confirmed. Germline assignment: CDR1 SGHRS and CDR2 YFSETQ. The CDR3 sequence is 12 residues long. Only the protein sequence is given. CDR3 sequence reads: CASSSDTGELFF.

The J gene is TRBJ2-7, the V gene TRBV1; without DNA, the TCRdb call of TRBD2 cannot be checked. TRBV1 is noted as a pseudogene. This CDR3 is built from 17 residues. No DNA has been recorded. CDR3 sequence reads: CTSSPTISGRNSYEQYF.

The rearrangement links TRBV10-2 to TRBJ1-5. The germline V gene encodes CDR1 WSHSY and CDR2 SAAADI. CDR3 length equals 13 residues. DNA for this receptor is not on file. The CDR3 here is CASSAEAGQPQHF.

The gene calls are TRBV7-9 and TRBJ2-3; there is no DNA to check the TCRdb D call of TRBD1. CDR1 is SEHNR and CDR2 is FQNEAQ in the germline V gene (reference sequence). CDR3 length: 16 amino acids. No DNA is recorded. The CDR3 loop is CASSPWTGTFTDTQYF.

The V call is TRBV2, the J call TRBJ2-7; TCRdb gives TRBD2 as the D gene, but with no DNA this cannot be confirmed. Germline V lookup: CDR1 SNHLY, CDR2 FYNNEI. The CDR3 has 15 residues. The DNA sequence is not available. This chain's CDR3 is CASSASGVEGYEQYF.

J is TRBJ2-7 and V is TRBV7-2; the TRBD1 assignment by TCRdb is unverifiable without DNA. The CDR3 length is 16 residues. DNA for this receptor is not on file. Germline V gives CDR1 SGHTA, CDR2 FQGNSA. The CDR3 region is CASSRRGQPSSYEQYF.

CDR3 in amino acids: CASSPPGRSYEQYF. The V call is TRBV11-3, the J call TRBJ2-7. Germline lookup yields CDR1 SGHNT and CDR2 YENEEA. CDR3 length equals 14 residues. The coding DNA is unavailable.

The chain is built from TRBV28 and TRBJ1-2. CDR1 and CDR2 (germline): MDHEN, SYDVKM. The CDR3 has 13 residues. The coding DNA is unavailable. The CDR3 sequence: CASYDGTSYGYTF.